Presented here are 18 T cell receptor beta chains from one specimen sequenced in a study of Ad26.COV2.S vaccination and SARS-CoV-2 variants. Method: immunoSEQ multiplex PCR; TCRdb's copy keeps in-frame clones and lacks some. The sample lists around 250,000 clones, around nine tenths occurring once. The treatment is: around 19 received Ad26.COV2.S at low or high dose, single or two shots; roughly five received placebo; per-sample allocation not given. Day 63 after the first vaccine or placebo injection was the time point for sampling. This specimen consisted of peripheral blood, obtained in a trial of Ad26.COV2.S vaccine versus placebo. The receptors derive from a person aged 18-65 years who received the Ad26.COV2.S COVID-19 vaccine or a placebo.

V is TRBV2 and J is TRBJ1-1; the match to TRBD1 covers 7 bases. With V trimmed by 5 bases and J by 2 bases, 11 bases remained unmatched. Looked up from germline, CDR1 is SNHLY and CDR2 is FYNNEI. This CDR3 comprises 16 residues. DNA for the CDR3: TGTGCCAGCAGTTGGAGGGCAGACAGGGTAAACACTGAAGCTTTCTTT. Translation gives CASSWRADRVNTEAFF.

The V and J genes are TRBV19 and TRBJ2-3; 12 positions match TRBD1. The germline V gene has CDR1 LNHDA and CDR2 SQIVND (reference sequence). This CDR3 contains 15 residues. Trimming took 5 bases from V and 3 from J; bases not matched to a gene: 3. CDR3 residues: CASSGTGGWTDTQYF. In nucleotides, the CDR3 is TGTGCCAGTAGTGGGACAGGGGGCTGGACAGATACGCAGTATTTT.

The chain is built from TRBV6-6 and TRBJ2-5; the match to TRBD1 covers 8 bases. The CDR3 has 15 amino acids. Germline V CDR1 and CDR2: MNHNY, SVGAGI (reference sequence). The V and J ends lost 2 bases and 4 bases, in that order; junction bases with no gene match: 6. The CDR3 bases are TGTGCCAGCAGTTACGCTGGACAGGGTGCAGAGACCCAGTACTTC. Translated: CASSYAGQGAETQYF.

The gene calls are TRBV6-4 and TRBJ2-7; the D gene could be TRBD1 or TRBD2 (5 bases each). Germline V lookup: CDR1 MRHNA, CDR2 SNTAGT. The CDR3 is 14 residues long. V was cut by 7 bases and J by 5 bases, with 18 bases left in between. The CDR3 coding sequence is TGTGCCAGCAAGTGGTCGACCCCGGGGCACGAGCAGTACGTC. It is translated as CASKWSTPGHEQYV.

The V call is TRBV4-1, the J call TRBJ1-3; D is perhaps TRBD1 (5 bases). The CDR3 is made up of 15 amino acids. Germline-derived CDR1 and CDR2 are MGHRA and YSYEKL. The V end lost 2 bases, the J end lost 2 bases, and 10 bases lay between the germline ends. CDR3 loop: CASSQLGGAGNTIYF. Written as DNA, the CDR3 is TGCGCCAGCAGCCAACTGGGAGGGGCTGGAAACACCATATATTTT.

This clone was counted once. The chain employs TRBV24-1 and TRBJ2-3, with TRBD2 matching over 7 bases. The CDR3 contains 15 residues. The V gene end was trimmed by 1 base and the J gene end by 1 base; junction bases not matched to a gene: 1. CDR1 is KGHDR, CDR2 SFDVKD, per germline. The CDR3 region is CATSDLRGGTDTQYF. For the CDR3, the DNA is TGTGCCACCAGTGATTTACGGGGGGGCACAGATACGCAGTATTTT.

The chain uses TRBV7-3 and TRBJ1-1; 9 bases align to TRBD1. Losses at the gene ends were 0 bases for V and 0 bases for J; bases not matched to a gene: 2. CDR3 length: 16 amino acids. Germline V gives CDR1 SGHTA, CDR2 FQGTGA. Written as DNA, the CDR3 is TGTGCCAGCAGCTTAACGGGGACAGGGATGAACACTGAAGCTTTCTTT. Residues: CASSLTGTGMNTEAFF.

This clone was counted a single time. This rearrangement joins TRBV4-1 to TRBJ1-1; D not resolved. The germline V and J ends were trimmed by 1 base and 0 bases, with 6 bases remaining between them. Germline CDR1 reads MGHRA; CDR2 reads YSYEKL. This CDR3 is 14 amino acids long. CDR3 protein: CASSQGYMNTEAFF. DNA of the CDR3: TGCGCCAGCAGCCAAGGTTACATGAACACTGAAGCTTTCTTT.

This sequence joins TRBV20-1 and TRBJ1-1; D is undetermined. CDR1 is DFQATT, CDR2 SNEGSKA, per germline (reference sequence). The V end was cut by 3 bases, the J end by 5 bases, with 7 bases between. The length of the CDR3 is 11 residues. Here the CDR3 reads CSARIVTEAFF. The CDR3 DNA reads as TGCAGTGCTAGGATAGTAACTGAAGCTTTCTTT.

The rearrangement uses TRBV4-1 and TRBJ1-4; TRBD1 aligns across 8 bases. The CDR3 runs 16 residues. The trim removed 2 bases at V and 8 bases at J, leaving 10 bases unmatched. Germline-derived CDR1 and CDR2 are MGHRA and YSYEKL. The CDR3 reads CASSQPPSGGGEKLFF. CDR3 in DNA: TGCGCCAGCAGCCAACCCCCCTCAGGGGGCGGCGAAAAACTGTTTTTT.

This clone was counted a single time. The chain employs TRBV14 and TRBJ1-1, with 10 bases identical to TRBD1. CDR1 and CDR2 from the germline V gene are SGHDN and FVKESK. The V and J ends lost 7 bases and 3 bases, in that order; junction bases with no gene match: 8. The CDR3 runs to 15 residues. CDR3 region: CASNGQGEVDTEAFF. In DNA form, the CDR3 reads TGTGCCAGCAACGGACAGGGGGAGGTGGACACTGAAGCTTTCTTT.

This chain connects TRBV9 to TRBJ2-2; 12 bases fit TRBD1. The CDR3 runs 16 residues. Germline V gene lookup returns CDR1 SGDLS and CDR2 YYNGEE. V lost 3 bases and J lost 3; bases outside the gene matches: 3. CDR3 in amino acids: CASSAGTGGYTGELFF. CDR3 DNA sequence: TGTGCCAGCAGCGCCGGGACAGGGGGCTACACCGGGGAGCTGTTTTTT. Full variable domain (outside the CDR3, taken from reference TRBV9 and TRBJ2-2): DSGVTQTPKHLITATGQRVTLRCSPRSGDLSVYWYQQSLDQGLQFLIQYYNGEERAKGNILERFSAQQFPDLHSELNLSSLELGDSALYFCASSAGTGGYTGELFFGEGSRLTVL.

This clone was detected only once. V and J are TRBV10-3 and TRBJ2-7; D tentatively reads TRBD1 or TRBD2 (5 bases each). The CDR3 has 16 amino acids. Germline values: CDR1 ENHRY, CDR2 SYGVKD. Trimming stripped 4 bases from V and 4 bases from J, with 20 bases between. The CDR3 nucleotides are TGTGCCATCAGTGGGGGGATGGTACAATTCCCTTACGAGCAGTACGTC. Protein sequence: CAISGGMVQFPYEQYV.

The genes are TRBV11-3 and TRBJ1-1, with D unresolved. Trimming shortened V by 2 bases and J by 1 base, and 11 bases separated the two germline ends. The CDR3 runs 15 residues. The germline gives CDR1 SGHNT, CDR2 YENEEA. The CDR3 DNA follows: TGTGCCAGCAGCTTAAACGCGGCAGCGAACACTGAAGCTTTCTTT. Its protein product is CASSLNAAANTEAFF.

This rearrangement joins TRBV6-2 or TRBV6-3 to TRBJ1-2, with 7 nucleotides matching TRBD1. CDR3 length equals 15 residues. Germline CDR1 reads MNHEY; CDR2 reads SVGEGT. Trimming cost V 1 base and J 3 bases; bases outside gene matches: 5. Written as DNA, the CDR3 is TGTGCCAGCAGTTACTTAGGGGGCAAGGACTATGGCTACACCTTC. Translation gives CASSYLGGKDYGYTF.

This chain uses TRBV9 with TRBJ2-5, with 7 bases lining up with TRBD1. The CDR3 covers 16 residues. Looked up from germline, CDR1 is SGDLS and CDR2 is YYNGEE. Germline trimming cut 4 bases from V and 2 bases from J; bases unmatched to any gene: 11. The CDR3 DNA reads TGTGCCAGCAGCTTAGATGACAGGGCCGCTCAAGAGACCCAGTACTTC. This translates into CASSLDDRAAQETQYF. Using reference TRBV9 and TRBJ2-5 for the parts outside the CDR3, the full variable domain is DSGVTQTPKHLITATGQRVTLRCSPRSGDLSVYWYQQSLDQGLQFLIQYYNGEERAKGNILERFSAQQFPDLHSELNLSSLELGDSALYFCASSLDDRAAQETQYFGPGTRLLVL.

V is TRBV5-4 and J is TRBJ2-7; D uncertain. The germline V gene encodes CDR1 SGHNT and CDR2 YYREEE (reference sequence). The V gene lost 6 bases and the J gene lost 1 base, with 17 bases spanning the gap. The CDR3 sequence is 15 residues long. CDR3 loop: CASNPQPEVSYEQYF. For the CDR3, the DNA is TGTGCCAGCAACCCTCAGCCAGAAGTTTCCTACGAGCAGTACTTC.

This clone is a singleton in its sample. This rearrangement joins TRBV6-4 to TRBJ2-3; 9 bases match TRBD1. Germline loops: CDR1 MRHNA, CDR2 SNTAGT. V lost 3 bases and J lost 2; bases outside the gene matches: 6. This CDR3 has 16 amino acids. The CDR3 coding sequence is TGTGCCAGCAGTGAGTCGGGACAGGGAGCCACAGATACGCAGTATTTT. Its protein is CASSESGQGATDTQYF.